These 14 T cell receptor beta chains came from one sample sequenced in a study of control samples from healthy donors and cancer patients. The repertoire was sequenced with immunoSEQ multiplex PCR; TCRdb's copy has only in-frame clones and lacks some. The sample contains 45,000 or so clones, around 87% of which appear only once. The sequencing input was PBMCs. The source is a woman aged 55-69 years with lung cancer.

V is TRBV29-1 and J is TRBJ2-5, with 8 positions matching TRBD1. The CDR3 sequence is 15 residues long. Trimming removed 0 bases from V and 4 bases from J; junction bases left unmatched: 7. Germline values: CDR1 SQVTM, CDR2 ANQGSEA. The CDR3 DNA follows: TGCAGCGTTGAAGAAGCCCACAGGGGGTTAGAGACCCAGTACTTC. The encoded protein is CSVEEAHRGLETQYF.

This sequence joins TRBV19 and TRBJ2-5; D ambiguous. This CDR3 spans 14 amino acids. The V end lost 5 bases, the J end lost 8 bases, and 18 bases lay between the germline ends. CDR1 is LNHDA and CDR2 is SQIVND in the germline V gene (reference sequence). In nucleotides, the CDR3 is TGTGCCAGTAGTCTCTCGACTGGAAGGTCAACCCAGTACTTC. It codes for CASSLSTGRSTQYF.

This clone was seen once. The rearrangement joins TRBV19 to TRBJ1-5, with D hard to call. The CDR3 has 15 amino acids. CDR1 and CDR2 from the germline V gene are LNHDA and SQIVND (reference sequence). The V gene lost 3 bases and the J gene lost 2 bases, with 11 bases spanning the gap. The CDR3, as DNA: TGTGCCAGTAGTATGTCGGTCGAGGGCAATCAGCCCCAGCATTTT. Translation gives CASSMSVEGNQPQHF.

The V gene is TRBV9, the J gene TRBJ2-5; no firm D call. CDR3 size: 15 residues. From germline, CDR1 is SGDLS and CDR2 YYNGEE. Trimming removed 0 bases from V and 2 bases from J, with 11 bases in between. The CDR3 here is CASSVVAAGQETQYF. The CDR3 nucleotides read TGTGCCAGCAGCGTAGTCGCGGCAGGACAAGAGACCCAGTACTTC.

The CDR3 region is CAWSRQGVTEAFF. Here the CDR3 DNA reads TGTGCCTGGAGCCGACAGGGCGTCACTGAAGCTTTCTTT. V usage is TRBV30 and J usage is TRBJ1-1; TRBD1 matches 7 bases. Per the germline V gene, CDR1 is GTSNPN and CDR2 is SVGIG (reference sequence). The CDR3 totals 13 residues. With 3 bases clipped from V and 4 bases from J, the junction kept 5 bases outside the gene matches.

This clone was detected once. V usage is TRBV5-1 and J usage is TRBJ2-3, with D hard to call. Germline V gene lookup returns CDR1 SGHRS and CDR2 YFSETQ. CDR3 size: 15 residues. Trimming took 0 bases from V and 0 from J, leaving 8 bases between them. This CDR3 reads CASSLGDGSTDTQYF. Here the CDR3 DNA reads TGCGCCAGCAGCTTGGGCGACGGAAGCACAGATACGCAGTATTTT.

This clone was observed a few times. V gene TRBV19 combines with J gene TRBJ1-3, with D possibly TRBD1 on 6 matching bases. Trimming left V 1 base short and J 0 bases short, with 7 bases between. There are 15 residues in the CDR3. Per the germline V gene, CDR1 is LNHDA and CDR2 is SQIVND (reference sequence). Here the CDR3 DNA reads TGTGCCAGTAGTATAGGGACAGACTCTGGAAACACCATATATTTT. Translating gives CASSIGTDSGNTIYF.

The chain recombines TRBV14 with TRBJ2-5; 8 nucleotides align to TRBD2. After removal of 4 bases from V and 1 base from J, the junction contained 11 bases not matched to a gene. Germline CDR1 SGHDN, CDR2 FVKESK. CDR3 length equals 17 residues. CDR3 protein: CASSPLASGSRQETQYF. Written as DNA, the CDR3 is TGTGCCAGCAGCCCCCTGGCTAGCGGGTCCCGCCAAGAGACCCAGTACTTC.

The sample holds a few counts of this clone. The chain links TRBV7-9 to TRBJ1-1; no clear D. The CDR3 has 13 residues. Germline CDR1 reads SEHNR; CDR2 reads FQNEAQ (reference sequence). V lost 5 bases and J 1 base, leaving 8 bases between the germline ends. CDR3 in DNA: TGTGCCAGCAGCAAGAACACGAACACTGAAGCTTTCTTT. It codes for CASSKNTNTEAFF. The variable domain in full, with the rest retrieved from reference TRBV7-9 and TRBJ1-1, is DTGVSQNPRHKITKRGQNVTFRCDPISEHNRLYWYRQTLGQGPEFLTYFQNEAQLEKSRLLSDRFSAERPKGSFSTLEIQRTEQGDSAMYLCASSKNTNTEAFFGQGTRLTVV.

CDR3 bases: TGTGCCACCAGTGAGGGGATTAAAACAGGCCCTTACAATGAGCAGTTCTTC. It codes for CATSEGIKTGPYNEQFF. The chain has TRBV24-1 and TRBJ2-1; TRBD1 is a possible D gene (5 bases). This CDR3 contains 17 residues. In germline, CDR1 is KGHDR, CDR2 SFDVKD. The V gene lost 4 bases and the J gene lost 4 bases, with 19 bases spanning the gap.

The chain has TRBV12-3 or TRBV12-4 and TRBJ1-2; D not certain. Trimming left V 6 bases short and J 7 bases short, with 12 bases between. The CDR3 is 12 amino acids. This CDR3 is CASSQTRGGYTF. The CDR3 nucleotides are TGTGCCAGCAGCCAAACGCGGGGTGGCTACACCTTC.

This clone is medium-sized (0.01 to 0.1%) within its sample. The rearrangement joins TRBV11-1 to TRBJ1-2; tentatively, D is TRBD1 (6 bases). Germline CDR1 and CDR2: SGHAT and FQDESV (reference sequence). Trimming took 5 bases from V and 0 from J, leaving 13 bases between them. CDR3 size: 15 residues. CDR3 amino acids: CASSATGSTNYGYTF. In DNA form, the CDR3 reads TGTGCCAGCAGCGCAACAGGGTCCACTAACTATGGCTACACCTTC.

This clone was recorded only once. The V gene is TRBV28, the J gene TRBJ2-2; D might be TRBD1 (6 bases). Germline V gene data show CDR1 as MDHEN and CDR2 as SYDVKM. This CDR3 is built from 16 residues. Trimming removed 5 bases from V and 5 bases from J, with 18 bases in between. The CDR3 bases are TGTGCCAGCAGTCCGCGGGCCTATAGGGGGACCGGGGAGCTGTTTTTT. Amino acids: CASSPRAYRGTGELFF.

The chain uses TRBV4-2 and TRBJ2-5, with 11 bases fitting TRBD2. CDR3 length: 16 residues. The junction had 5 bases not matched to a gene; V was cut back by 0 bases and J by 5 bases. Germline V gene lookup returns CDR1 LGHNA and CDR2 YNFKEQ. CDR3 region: CASSQDMASGGETQYF. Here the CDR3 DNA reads TGTGCCAGCAGCCAAGATATGGCTAGCGGGGGGGAGACCCAGTACTTC.